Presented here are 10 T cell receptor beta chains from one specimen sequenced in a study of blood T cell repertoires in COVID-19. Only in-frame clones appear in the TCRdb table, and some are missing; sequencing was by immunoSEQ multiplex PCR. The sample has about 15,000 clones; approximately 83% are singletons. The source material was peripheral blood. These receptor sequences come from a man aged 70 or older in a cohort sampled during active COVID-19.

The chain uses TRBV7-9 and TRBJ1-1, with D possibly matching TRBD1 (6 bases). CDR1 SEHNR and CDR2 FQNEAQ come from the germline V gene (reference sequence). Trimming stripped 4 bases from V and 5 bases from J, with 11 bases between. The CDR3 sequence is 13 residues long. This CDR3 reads CASSSATGTEAFF. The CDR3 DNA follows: TGTGCCAGCAGCTCAGCGACAGGAACTGAAGCTTTCTTT. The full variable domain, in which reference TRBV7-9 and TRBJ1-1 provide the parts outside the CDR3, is DTGVSQNPRHKITKRGQNVTFRCDPISEHNRLYWYRQTLGQGPEFLTYFQNEAQLEKSRLLSDRFSAERPKGSFSTLEIQRTEQGDSAMYLCASSSATGTEAFFGQGTRLTVV.

The CDR3 is CASSYSQGTPYGYTF. In DNA form, the CDR3 reads TGTGCCAGCAGTTACTCGCAGGGAACACCCTATGGCTACACCTTC. The chain has TRBV6-5 and TRBJ1-2; perhaps TRBD1 as D (5 bases). The CDR3 sequence is 15 residues long. CDR1 and CDR2 (germline): MNHEY, SVGAGI. V gave up 0 bases and J gave up 4 bases, with 12 bases separating them.

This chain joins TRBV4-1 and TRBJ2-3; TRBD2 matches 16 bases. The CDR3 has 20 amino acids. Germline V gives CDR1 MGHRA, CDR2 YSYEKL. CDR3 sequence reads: CPRSQGGGTSGRAFADTQYF. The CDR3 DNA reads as TGCCCCCGCAGCCAAGGGGGGGGGACTAGCGGGAGGGCCTTTGCAGATACGCAGTATTTT.

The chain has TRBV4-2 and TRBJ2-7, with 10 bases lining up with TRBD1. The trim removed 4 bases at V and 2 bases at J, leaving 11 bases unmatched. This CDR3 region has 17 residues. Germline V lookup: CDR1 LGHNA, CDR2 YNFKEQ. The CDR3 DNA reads TGTGCCAGCAGCCGCTCAGGGGGGACAGGGGAAGCCTACGAGCAGTACTTC. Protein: CASSRSGGTGEAYEQYF.

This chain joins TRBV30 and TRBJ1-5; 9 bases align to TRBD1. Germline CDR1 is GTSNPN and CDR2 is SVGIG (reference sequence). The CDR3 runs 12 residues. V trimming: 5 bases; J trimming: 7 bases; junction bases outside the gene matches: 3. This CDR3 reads CAWQDRGQPQHF. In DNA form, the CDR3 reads TGTGCCTGGCAGGACAGGGGCCAGCCCCAGCATTTT.

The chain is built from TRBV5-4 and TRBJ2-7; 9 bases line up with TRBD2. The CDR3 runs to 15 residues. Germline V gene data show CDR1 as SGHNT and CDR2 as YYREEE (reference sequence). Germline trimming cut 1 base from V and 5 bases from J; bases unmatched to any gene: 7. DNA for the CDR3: TGTGCCAGCAGCTTGCTGGGTAGCGGGAGCAACGAGCAGTACTTC. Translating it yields CASSLLGSGSNEQYF.

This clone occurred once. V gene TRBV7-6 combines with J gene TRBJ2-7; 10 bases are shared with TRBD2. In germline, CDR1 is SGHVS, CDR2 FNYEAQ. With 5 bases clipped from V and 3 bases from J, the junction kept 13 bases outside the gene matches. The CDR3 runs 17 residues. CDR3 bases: TGTGCCAGCAGCGCCGGACCCGGGACTAGCGAGCGCTACGAGCAGTACTTC. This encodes CASSAGPGTSERYEQYF.

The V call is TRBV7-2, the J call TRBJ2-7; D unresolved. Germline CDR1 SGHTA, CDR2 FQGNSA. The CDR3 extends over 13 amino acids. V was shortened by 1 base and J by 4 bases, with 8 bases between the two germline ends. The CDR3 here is CASSLVRFYEQYF. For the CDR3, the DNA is TGTGCCAGCAGCTTAGTCAGGTTTTACGAGCAGTACTTC.

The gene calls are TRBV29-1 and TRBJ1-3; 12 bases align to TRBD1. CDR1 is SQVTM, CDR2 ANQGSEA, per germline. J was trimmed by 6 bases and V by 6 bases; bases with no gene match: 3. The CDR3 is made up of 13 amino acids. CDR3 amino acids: CSVGTGGENTIYF. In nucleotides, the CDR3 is TGCAGCGTAGGGACAGGGGGCGAAAACACCATATATTTT.

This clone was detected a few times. The CDR3 region is CASRGRDSNEQYF. CDR3 nucleotides: TGTGCCAGCAGGGGCAGAGACAGCAACGAGCAGTACTTC. The chain couples TRBV6-5 to TRBJ2-7; D might be TRBD1 (5 bases). CDR3 length equals 13 residues. V was trimmed by 6 bases and J by 5 bases, leaving 14 bases between them. The germline gives CDR1 MNHEY, CDR2 SVGAGI.